This T cell receptor (beta chain) derives from a study of cytomegalovirus exposure and HLA in healthy donors. Study in general: Drawn from HLA-typed donors, tens of millions of unique TCRs were held in an early data release. Findings of the study overall: Association with HLA alleles at 0.05 false discovery rate was found for 15,000 to 20,000 TCR beta sequences in a later analysis.

On this clone itself: The antigen remains undetermined.

With 60 Vbeta and 13 Jbeta primers, the PCR was carried out. Assay used: immunoSEQ multiplex PCR; TCRdb lists only in-frame clones, some missing. The sample shows about 170,000 clones, around 62% of them seen only once. Trimming took 4 bases from V and 5 from J, leaving 11 bases between them. The CDR3 length is 13 residues. CDR1 and CDR2 from the germline V gene are MNHNY and SVGAGI (reference sequence). The source material was PBMCs. The sequence came from a man aged 40-50 years in good health and CMV-seronegative. The chain employs TRBV6-6 and TRBJ1-1; perhaps TRBD1 as D (6 bases). CDR3 sequence: CASSSQGNTEAFF. DNA of the CDR3: TGTGCCAGCAGTTCACAGGGTAATACTGAAGCTTTCTTT.